This T cell receptor (beta chain) was sequenced in a study of T cell responses to AZD1222 COVID-19 vaccine. This clone occurred once. Here immunoSEQ multiplex PCR was the method, and the copy in TCRdb shows in-frame clones only, minus some. The sample lists about 150,000 clones, roughly 91% occurring once. The receptor was isolated from an adult in good health. The sequenced sample was peripheral blood, obtained on day 0 of AZD1222 vaccination.

The CDR3: CASSPPGQGARGQFF. In DNA form, the CDR3 reads TGTGCCAGCAGCCCCCCGGGACAGGGGGCGCGTGGGCAGTTCTTC. V is TRBV28 and J is TRBJ2-1, with 12 bases matching TRBD1. The CDR3 runs to 15 residues. CDR1 and CDR2 from the germline V gene are MDHEN and SYDVKM. V was pared by 6 bases and J by 12 bases, with 12 bases of the junction left unmatched. The variable domain in full, completed from reference TRBV28 and TRBJ2-1, reads DVKVTQSSRYLVKRTGEKVFLECVQDMDHENMFWYRQDPGLGLRLIYFSYDVKMKEKGDIPEGYSVSREKKERFSLILESASTNQTSMYLCASSPPGQGARGQFFGPGTRLTVL.